The clone carrying this T cell receptor beta chain occurred once. The record originates from a study of blood T cell repertoires in COVID-19. Study-level background: Donors in the United States, Italy and Spain gave samples during acute or convalescent COVID-19. The analysed material was cDNA or gDNA that came from T cells, B-cell-depleted T cells, or PBMCs.

Trimming removed 1 base from V and 2 bases from J, with 16 bases in between. This CDR3 contains 17 residues. The V gene's germline CDR1 is KGHSH and CDR2 LQKENI. One Seattle source followed patients from active infection through their disease course. Per the study methods: Using reference gene primer amplification, nucleated cell counts were estimated. Sequencing used immunoSEQ multiplex PCR; TCRdb keeps in-frame clones, though not all of them. V, J and clone size are those of that table, while D and trimming were read from the DNA. The sample lists more than 300,000 clones, roughly 89% occurring once.

This TCR derives from a woman in her twenties or thirties with COVID-19, enrolled during active disease. The sample taken for sequencing was peripheral blood. This chain joins TRBV18 and TRBJ2-3; maybe TRBD2 (7 bases). Here the CDR3 reads CASSPRGRGPNTDTQYF. CDR3 bases: TGTGCCAGCTCACCACGGGGGCGGGGGCCTAACACAGATACGCAGTATTTT.